The 6 T cell receptor beta chains in this list originate from one sample, sequenced in a study of T cell repertoires in cytomegalovirus infection. These receptors are not linked to any known antigen. From the reads, TCRdb called clonotypes with MiXCR, one entry per CDR3 protein. The table shows more than 300,000 distinct CDR3 sequences, with roughly 34% occurring only once. Here the sequenced sample was cultured PBMCs, taken from culture after CMV antigen stimulation. The receptor source for this set is a human donor in good health (CMV status not recorded). Some clones in this sample may be carry-over from other donors' samples.

This clonotype has ten or more counts. This chain links TRBV25-1 with TRBJ2-2, with D possibly being TRBD1 (6 bases). Trimming took 6 bases from V and 4 from J, leaving 9 bases between them. The CDR3 consists of 13 residues. CDR1 is MGHDK and CDR2 is SYGVNS in the germline V gene. This CDR3 reads CASRPTGTGELFF. DNA of the CDR3: TGTGCCAGCAGGCCGACAGGCACCGGGGAGCTGTTTTTT.

This clonotype has ten or more counts. V is TRBV7-2 and J is TRBJ2-2; D is possibly TRBD2 (6 bases). Trimming took 5 bases from V and 6 from J, leaving 16 bases between them. Germline V CDR1 and CDR2: SGHTA, FQGNSA. The CDR3 has 15 amino acids. DNA of the CDR3: TGTGCCAGCAGCACCCGGCCTAGCGTTGCCGGGGAGCTGTTTTTT. This sequence encodes CASSTRPSVAGELFF.

The chain recombines TRBV7-6 with TRBJ1-1, with D uncertain. The length of the CDR3 is 16 residues. V lost 2 bases and J lost 4, with 17 bases in between. Germline CDR1 SGHVS, CDR2 FNYEAQ. The CDR3 DNA reads as TGTGCCAGCAGCTTATCGGGTGTGGGGTGGGGCACTGAAGCTTTCTTT. It codes for CASSLSGVGWGTEAFF. The complete variable domain, with remaining parts taken from reference TRBV7-6 and TRBJ1-1, reads GAGVSQSPRYKVTKRGQDVALRCDPISGHVSLYWYRQALGQGPEFLTYFNYEAQQDKSGLPNDRFSAERPEGSISTLTIQRTEQRDSAMYRCASSLSGVGWGTEAFFGQGTRLTVV.

The chain employs TRBV7-2 and TRBJ2-4; the match to TRBD1 covers 10 bases. V lost 1 base, J lost 9 bases, and 3 bases stayed unmatched. Germline CDR1 SGHTA, CDR2 FQGNSA. The CDR3 has 14 residues. DNA of the CDR3: TGTGCCAGCAGCTTAGGGACAGGGGGGAGCATTCAGTACTTC. Protein sequence: CASSLGTGGSIQYF.

The chain couples TRBV5-1 to TRBJ2-1, with 7 bases fitting TRBD2. The V gene end was trimmed by 3 bases and the J gene end by 4 bases; junction bases not matched to a gene: 10. Germline lookup yields CDR1 SGHRS and CDR2 YFSETQ. The CDR3 covers 16 residues. The DNA of the CDR3 is TGCGCCAGCAGCTCTTTCACTAGCGAACAATACAATGAGCAGTTCTTC. Translation: CASSSFTSEQYNEQFF.

The chain links TRBV19 to TRBJ1-1; D is unclear. The length of the CDR3 is 14 residues. Germline CDR1 is LNHDA and CDR2 is SQIVND (reference sequence). V was cut by 6 bases and J by 6 bases, with 17 bases left in between. Here the CDR3 DNA reads TGTGCCAGTAGCCCCGAAAGGGCTAGGGCTGAAGCTTTCTTT. It specifies CASSPERARAEAFF.